The 26 T cell receptor beta chains listed next were all sequenced from one sample in a study of blood T cell repertoires in COVID-19. The protocol was immunoSEQ multiplex PCR, while the TCRdb copy is restricted to in-frame clones and leaves out a portion. The sample lists 100,000 to 150,000 clones; 85% to 90% were seen once. The sequencing input was peripheral blood. Every receptor here comes from a man between 50 and 59 years old with active COVID-19.

This clone was counted between two and nine times. The chain carries TRBV2 and TRBJ1-1; no clear D gene. V was shortened by 5 bases and J by 6 bases, with 10 bases between the two germline ends. The CDR3 consists of 12 residues. Germline V gene data show CDR1 as SNHLY and CDR2 as FYNNEI. DNA of the CDR3: TGTGCCAGCAGTTATGAACTGGCTGAAGCTTTCTTT. Translation gives CASSYELAEAFF.

This chain joins TRBV27 and TRBJ1-6, with 9 bases identical to TRBD1. Germline V CDR1 and CDR2: MNHEY, SMNVEV (reference sequence). Trimming cost V 0 bases and J 9 bases; bases outside gene matches: 3. This CDR3 is built from 15 residues. The CDR3 is CASSLSGTGRSPLHF. The CDR3 DNA is TGTGCCAGCAGTTTATCCGGGACAGGGCGTTCACCCCTCCACTTT.

The chain carries TRBV6-4 and TRBJ2-4; TRBD1 agrees at 9 bases. The CDR3 length is 14 residues. The ends lost 8 bases at V and 8 bases at J; junction bases unmatched: 10. The germline V gene encodes CDR1 MRHNA and CDR2 SNTAGT. CDR3 DNA: TGTGCCAGCTCTCCAACAGGGGGCGGATACATTCAGTACTTC. Translated: CASSPTGGGYIQYF.

The chain couples TRBV7-8 to TRBJ2-4, with D possibly TRBD1 on 6 matching bases. The CDR3 length is 14 residues. Germline values: CDR1 SGHVS, CDR2 FQNEAQ. Trimming stripped 5 bases from V and 1 base from J, with 9 bases between. For the CDR3, the DNA is TGTGCCAGCAGCCTGGGACACGCCAAAAACATTCAGTACTTC. It specifies CASSLGHAKNIQYF. Full variable domain (missing parts from reference TRBV7-8 and TRBJ2-4): GAGVSQSPRYKVAKRGQDVALRCDPISGHVSLFWYQQALGQGPEFLTYFQNEAQLDKSGLPSDRFFAERPEGSVSTLKIQRTQQEDSAVYLCASSLGHAKNIQYFGAGTRLSVL.

This chain links TRBV6-5 with TRBJ1-1; TRBD1 matches 8 bases. CDR3 size: 14 residues. With 0 bases clipped from V and 4 bases from J, the junction kept 1 base outside the gene matches. The germline gives CDR1 MNHEY, CDR2 SVGAGI. CDR3 DNA sequence: TGTGCCAGCAGTTACTCCAGGGGGCTCACTGAAGCTTTCTTT. Translated, it gives CASSYSRGLTEAFF.

A note on this clone: Distinct nucleotide sequences in the sample also encode this CDR3. The chain links TRBV19 to TRBJ2-1; D not resolved. V dropped 1 base and J dropped 5 bases, with 6 bases sitting between them. Germline CDR1 is LNHDA and CDR2 is SQIVND (reference sequence). The CDR3 has 13 residues. CDR3 bases: TGTGCCAGTAGTATAGCACAAAACAATGAGCAGTTCTTC. It encodes CASSIAQNNEQFF.

The chain is built from TRBV5-1 and TRBJ1-6, with 10 bases that match TRBD1. There are 15 residues in the CDR3. Germline V gives CDR1 SGHRS, CDR2 YFSETQ. V lost 4 bases and J lost 8; bases outside the gene matches: 6. Here the CDR3 reads CASSPAGTGDSPLHF. CDR3 DNA sequence: TGCGCCAGCAGCCCCGCCGGGACAGGGGATTCACCCCTCCACTTT.

The chain links TRBV4-1 to TRBJ2-5; TRBD2 matches 14 bases. CDR3 length equals 17 residues. The V gene's germline CDR1 is MGHRA and CDR2 YSYEKL. V shed 1 base and J 4 bases; nucleotides not matched to a gene: 5. Written as DNA, the CDR3 is TGCGCCAGCAGCCAAGCCGCGGGACTAGCGGGGGTAGAGACCCAGTACTTC. Amino acids: CASSQAAGLAGVETQYF.

The genes are TRBV25-1 and TRBJ1-4, with D perhaps matching TRBD1 (5 bases). CDR1 MGHDK and CDR2 SYGVNS come from the germline V gene. This CDR3 region has 15 residues. The V gene lost 1 base and the J gene lost 6 bases, with 12 bases spanning the gap. The CDR3 region is CASSEWGDADEKLFF. Written as DNA, the CDR3 is TGTGCCAGCAGTGAATGGGGGGACGCGGATGAAAAACTGTTTTTT. Based on the CDR3 plus reference TRBV25-1 and TRBJ1-4, the full variable domain is EADIYQTPRYLVIGTGKKITLECSQTMGHDKMYWYQQDPGMELHLIHYSYGVNSTEKGDLSSESTVSRIRTEHFPLTLESARPSHTSQYLCASSEWGDADEKLFFGSGTQLSVL.

The chain is built from TRBV12-3 or TRBV12-4 and TRBJ1-2; 7 nucleotides line up with TRBD1. Losses at the gene ends were 4 bases for V and 14 bases for J; bases not matched to a gene: 10. The CDR3 is made up of 12 amino acids. The CDR3: CASSSHPDRVTF. The DNA of the CDR3 is TGTGCCAGCAGTTCCCACCCCGACAGGGTTACCTTC.

V and J are TRBV4-2 and TRBJ2-3, with TRBD1 matching over 11 bases. This CDR3 spans 15 amino acids. From germline, CDR1 is LGHNA and CDR2 YNFKEQ. Trimming cost V 4 bases and J 4 bases; bases outside gene matches: 4. The chain's CDR3 is CASSLGQGAADTQYF. The CDR3 region has the DNA TGTGCCAGCAGCCTTGGACAGGGGGCGGCAGATACGCAGTATTTT.

This clone showed up just once. This chain joins TRBV24-1 and TRBJ2-1; D is perhaps TRBD2 (7 bases). Germline CDR1 reads KGHDR; CDR2 reads SFDVKD. V gave up 7 bases and J gave up 3 bases, with 12 bases separating them. This CDR3 has 14 amino acids. CDR3 loop: CATSSGDYYNEQFF. CDR3 in DNA: TGTGCCACCAGCTCAGGGGACTACTACAATGAGCAGTTCTTC.

The chain uses TRBV3-1 (or the pseudogene TRBV3-2) and TRBJ2-5; 7 bases match TRBD2. The CDR3 consists of 16 residues. V lost 1 base to trimming and J lost 5 bases; unmatched junction nucleotides: 10. CDR1 LGHDT and CDR2 YNNKEL come from the germline V gene (reference sequence). CDR3 sequence: CASSQGGKELAETQYF. DNA of the CDR3: TGTGCCAGCAGCCAAGGGGGAAAAGAACTAGCGGAGACCCAGTACTTC.

This chain uses TRBV5-5 with TRBJ2-1, with 12 bases that match TRBD2. V lost 3 bases to trimming and J lost 7 bases; unmatched junction nucleotides: 8. The germline gives CDR1 SGHKS, CDR2 YYEKEE (reference sequence). The CDR3 consists of 16 residues. CDR3 DNA sequence: TGTGCCAGCAGCTCACGACTAGCGGGGGCCCGAAATGAGCAGTTCTTC. It yields the protein CASSSRLAGARNEQFF. The variable domain in full, completed from reference TRBV5-5 and TRBJ2-1, reads DAGVTQSPTHLIKTRGQQVTLRCSPISGHKSVSWYQQVLGQGPQFIFQYYEKEERGRGNFPDRFSARQFPNYSSELNVNALLLGDSALYLCASSSRLAGARNEQFFGPGTRLTVL.

CDR3 in amino acids: CASRRGGTGSNQPQHF. The CDR3 DNA reads TGTGCCAGTCGCAGAGGCGGGACAGGGAGCAATCAGCCCCAGCATTTT. This chain uses TRBV19 with TRBJ1-5, with 9 bases that match TRBD1. The CDR3 runs to 16 residues. Germline CDR1 reads LNHDA; CDR2 reads SQIVND (reference sequence). V trimming: 8 bases; J trimming: 1 base; junction bases outside the gene matches: 9.

The CDR3 bases are TGTGCCAGCTCCCCCACAGGGGCCACCGGGGAGCTGTTTTTT. This encodes CASSPTGATGELFF. J is TRBJ2-2 and V is TRBV18; 7 nucleotides agree with TRBD1. Germline-derived CDR1 and CDR2 are KGHSH and LQKENI. Trimming at V came to 6 bases and at J to 4 bases, leaving 5 bases not matched to a gene. This CDR3 is 14 amino acids long.

The CDR3: CASSQFFGDTEAFF. DNA of the CDR3: TGCGCCAGCAGCCAATTCTTCGGAGACACTGAAGCTTTCTTT. The chain joins TRBV4-1 to TRBJ1-1; D gene unclear. The CDR3 spans 14 residues. Per the germline V gene, CDR1 is MGHRA and CDR2 is YSYEKL. V gave up 2 bases and J gave up 3 bases, with 10 bases separating them.

V usage is TRBV18 and J usage is TRBJ2-5; tentatively, D is TRBD2 (5 bases). V was clipped by 4 bases and J by 1 base, with 10 bases between them. The CDR3 covers 14 residues. In germline, CDR1 is KGHSH, CDR2 LQKENI. CDR3 sequence: CASSRWESQETQYF. In nucleotides, the CDR3 is TGTGCCAGCTCACGTTGGGAGTCCCAAGAGACCCAGTACTTC.

V is TRBV29-1 and J is TRBJ2-1; D might be TRBD2 (6 bases). The germline V and J ends were trimmed by 3 bases and 7 bases, with 22 bases remaining between them. Per the germline V gene, CDR1 is SQVTM and CDR2 is ANQGSEA. The CDR3 has 16 amino acids. This CDR3 reads CSVEALSRDSENEQFF. CDR3 nucleotide sequence: TGCAGCGTTGAGGCTCTTTCCCGGGACTCTGAGAATGAGCAGTTCTTC.

The chain links TRBV2 to TRBJ2-5; tentatively, D is TRBD2 (6 bases). Germline V CDR1 and CDR2: SNHLY, FYNNEI. With 2 bases removed from V and 2 bases from J, the gap between germline ends came to 18 bases. The length of the CDR3 is 17 residues. CDR3 nucleotides: TGTGCCAGCAGTGAATCAATTGGGTTCGGAGGGCAAGAGACCCAGTACTTC. It codes for CASSESIGFGGQETQYF.

This chain connects TRBV4-3 to TRBJ1-2; TRBD1 might be the D (5 bases). The CDR3 sequence is 16 residues long. CDR1 is LGHNA and CDR2 is YSLEER in the germline V gene. Trimming removed 0 bases at V and 4 bases at J, with 15 bases between. CDR3 in DNA: TGCGCCAGCAGCCAAGAGCTGCGCGGGGCAACCTATGGCTACACCTTC. Encoded protein: CASSQELRGATYGYTF.

CDR3 in amino acids: CASSPGPYEQYF. DNA of the CDR3: TGTGCCAGCAGTCCAGGGCCCTACGAGCAGTACTTC. The chain employs TRBV12-3 or TRBV12-4 and TRBJ2-7, with a weak D call TRBD1 (5 bases). This CDR3 is built from 12 residues. Trimming pared 5 bases from V and 2 bases from J, leaving 7 bases between.

The V and J genes are TRBV4-1 and TRBJ2-7, with D perhaps TRBD2 (7 bases). The CDR3 contains 13 residues. V was trimmed by 2 bases and J by 6 bases, leaving 11 bases between them. Germline V gene data show CDR1 as MGHRA and CDR2 as YSYEKL. CDR3 in DNA: TGCGCCAGCAGCCAAAAGGGAGGGGGCGAGCAGTACTTC. Amino acids: CASSQKGGGEQYF.

In its sample, this clone was seen once. The genes are TRBV15 and TRBJ2-7; D may be TRBD1 (6 bases). This CDR3 has 15 residues. Germline lookup yields CDR1 LNHNV and CDR2 YYDKDF (reference sequence). Between the trimmed V and J ends, which lost 0 bases and 4 bases, there was a span of 13 bases. As DNA, the CDR3 is TGTGCCACCAGCAGAGATCCCCTGCAGGGGTACGAGCAGTACTTC. Residues: CATSRDPLQGYEQYF.

The chain is built from TRBV7-9 and TRBJ1-4; 10 nucleotides agree with TRBD1. V lost 5 bases, J lost 3 bases, and 6 bases stayed unmatched. The CDR3 totals 16 residues. Germline loops: CDR1 SEHNR, CDR2 FQNEAQ (reference sequence). CDR3 region: CASSRDRGMANEKLFF. As DNA, the CDR3 is TGTGCCAGCAGCAGGGACAGGGGAATGGCTAATGAAAAACTGTTTTTT.

There are a few counts of this clone. This chain connects TRBV30 to TRBJ1-1; weak D call: TRBD1 (6 bases). The length of the CDR3 is 11 residues. The V gene's germline CDR1 is GTSNPN and CDR2 SVGIG (reference sequence). The V end was cut by 4 bases, the J end by 5 bases, with 8 bases between. DNA of the CDR3: TGTGCCTGGAACACAGGGACTGAAGCTTTCTTT. Translation: CAWNTGTEAFF.